These 9 T cell receptor beta chains were sequenced from one sample in a study of CD8 T cells in Susac syndrome (dated by TCRdb to between 2019 and 2020). To prepare the library, the immunoSEQ multiplex PCR assay was applied. RNA was extracted with the RNeasy kit and 0.5 to 1 ug was reverse transcribed using random hexamers. TCRdb applied fastp at Q25 and MiXCR to the public reads, then kept only in-frame beta chains. All rows with the same CDR3 protein become a single entry with the most common DNA and genes. This sample holds around 200,000 distinct CDR3 sequences; about 95% were observed only once. Under 0.12% of the sample is taken by the ten largest. Sequencing input: CD4+ T cells from PBMCs. These receptors were taken from a human donor in good health.

The chain combines TRBV6-2 or TRBV6-3 with TRBJ2-1; a weak D match, TRBD2 (6 bases). Germline CDR1 and CDR2: MNHEY and SVGEGT. The CDR3 spans 15 residues. Between the trimmed V and J ends, which lost 2 bases and 9 bases, there was a span of 17 bases. CDR3 in DNA: TGTGCCAGCAGTTACCCGGGGGAGCCCCCCCTTGAGCAGTTCTTC. This sequence encodes CASSYPGEPPLEQFF.

The chain carries TRBV29-1 and TRBJ2-1; 16 nucleotides match TRBD2. The trim removed 6 bases at V and 9 bases at J, leaving 11 bases unmatched. The CDR3 spans 16 residues. Germline V lookup: CDR1 SQVTM, CDR2 ANQGSEA. CDR3 sequence reads: CSVTRGTSGRAGEQFF. Written as DNA, the CDR3 is TGCAGCGTGACCCGCGGGACTAGCGGGAGGGCCGGTGAGCAGTTCTTC.

V is TRBV20-1 and J is TRBJ2-7; D is unclear. Germline loops: CDR1 DFQATT, CDR2 SNEGSKA (reference sequence). The CDR3 runs to 12 residues. V lost 3 bases to trimming and J lost 6 bases, with 12 bases between them. CDR3 in amino acids: CSASPRKGEQYV. The CDR3 region has the DNA TGCAGTGCTAGTCCCAGGAAGGGCGAGCAGTACGTC.

The chain is built from TRBV3-1 and TRBJ2-3, with D hard to call. The CDR3 is 15 residues long. CDR1 is LGHDT and CDR2 is YNNKEL in the germline V gene (reference sequence). The V and J ends lost 0 bases and 2 bases respectively, with 9 bases between them. The CDR3 region has the DNA TGTGCCAGCAGCCAAGATCCCGGCTACACAGATACGCAGTATTTT. Its protein product is CASSQDPGYTDTQYF.

J is TRBJ1-2 and V is TRBV12-3 or TRBV12-4, with D unresolved. The CDR3 covers 13 residues. Trimming took 5 bases from V and 2 from J, leaving 9 bases between them. The CDR3 loop is CASSENWNYGYTF. CDR3 bases: TGTGCCAGCAGTGAGAATTGGAACTATGGCTACACCTTC.

The V and J genes are TRBV28 and TRBJ1-5, with D unresolved. Trimming removed 8 bases from V and 3 bases from J, with 11 bases in between. Germline V gives CDR1 MDHEN, CDR2 SYDVKM. This CDR3 has 13 amino acids. The CDR3 DNA sequence: TGTGCCAGCTCGAAGGCCGTCAATCAGCCCCAGCATTTT. This sequence encodes CASSKAVNQPQHF.

The chain has TRBV24-1 and TRBJ1-2, with a tentative D call TRBD1 (5 bases). V was shortened by 6 bases and J by 7 bases, with 11 bases between the two germline ends. The CDR3 spans 12 residues. Per the germline V gene, CDR1 is KGHDR and CDR2 is SFDVKD. Here the CDR3 DNA reads TGTGCCACCAGTAACGGGGGAGGTGGCTACACCTTC. Translated, it gives CATSNGGGGYTF.

V gene TRBV27 combines with J gene TRBJ1-5; TRBD1 matches 10 bases. CDR1 is MNHEY and CDR2 is SMNVEV in the germline V gene (reference sequence). Germline trimming cut 6 bases from V and 1 base from J; bases unmatched to any gene: 3. CDR3 length: 15 residues. This CDR3 is CASRPGQGSNQPQHF. The CDR3 bases are TGTGCCAGCAGACCGGGACAGGGGAGCAATCAGCCCCAGCATTTT.

The rearrangement uses TRBV4-1 and TRBJ1-5, with D hard to call. This CDR3 has 12 residues. Trimming stripped 1 base from V and 8 bases from J, with 6 bases between. The germline CDR1 and CDR2 sequences are MGHRA and YSYEKL. The CDR3 DNA is TGCGCCAGCAGCCAAGGCGGAAAGCCCCAGCATTTT. Translation: CASSQGGKPQHF.